This record looks at one T cell receptor beta chain sequence and its context. The data belong to a study of blood T cell repertoires in COVID-19. Whole-study context: The United States, Italy and Spain were the sources of the acute and convalescent COVID-19 samples.

The table came from immunoSEQ multiplex PCR; TCRdb's copy has only in-frame clones and leaves some out. The table records around 150,000 clones, roughly 80% of them present only once. V lost 7 bases and J lost 6, with 12 bases in between. CDR3 size: 11 residues. Germline lookup yields CDR1 SQVTM and CDR2 ANQGSEA. The sequenced material came from peripheral blood. The V gene is TRBV29-1, the J gene TRBJ1-1; D may be TRBD1 (6 bases). The TCR originated in a man aged 60-69 years with acute or convalescent COVID-19. The CDR3: CSALGGPEAFF. The CDR3 DNA reads TGCAGCGCTTTAGGGGGACCTGAAGCTTTCTTT.